This T cell receptor beta chain is from a study of cytomegalovirus exposure and HLA in healthy donors (dated by TCRdb to 2016 to 2017). Regarding the complete study: An earlier analysis of approximately 640 of the donors reported more than 250 Gb of sequence data and 120 million or so unique TCR beta sequences from about 179 million T cells. Among about 400 genotyped donors of the cohort, an average of approximately 240,000 unique TCR beta nucleotide sequences was sequenced per donor, of which roughly 17% were non-productive. An earlier analysis of some 600 of the donors applied high-throughput TCR beta sequencing to assess whether each TCR beta V gene segment acted as functional or pseudogenic. A later genetic analysis used genome-wide SNP genotypes for about 60% of the roughly 700 donors, treating that subset as a discovery cohort. Both class I and class II loci were covered by HLA typing, at four-digit resolution. About 5 DR-DQ haplotypes were handled as single units for association and clustering, since linkage in the cohort was strong. Donor age, sex, ethnicity and CMV serostatus were compiled alongside the repertoire data. High-throughput TCR immunosequencing, statistical association of individual TCRs with disease status, and machine learning were combined to predict cytomegalovirus infection status. Along with the approximately 700-subject first cohort, a separate validation cohort of approximately 110 different subjects was used. The study profiled the T cell repertoires of under 700 subjects by immunosequencing and related them to cytomegalovirus serostatus. Among the 398 genotyped donors, 81% belonged to the genetic ancestry cluster associated with self-reported Caucasian donors. Every repertoire in the discovery cohort had been generated on one and the same sequencing platform. To study patterns of TCR occurrence, a later analysis re-analyzed previously published TCR beta repertoires from several hundred donors and added high-resolution HLA genotyping. The study was designed to test whether signatures of past pathogen exposure could be identified by cataloging public T cell receptors. Rather than using new phenotypic data, the later analysis identified candidate immune exposures from TCR beta sequences and from how often those sequences occurred across donors. Typing coverage varied by locus: roughly 629-640 donors for A, B, C, DRB1 and DQB1; roughly 510 for DQA1; around 570 for DPA1; about 450 for DPB1. An early release that covered around 590 HLA-typed donors contained approximately 320 gigabases of sequencing data and 65 million to 100 million unique TCR sequences. Study-wide findings and limitations: The classifier was reported to diagnose cytomegalovirus status with high specificity and sensitivity in both the original and validation cohorts. Because counts were too low, about 18 rarely observed V segments, including chromosome 9 orphons, were excluded from the earlier analysis of around 590 of the donors. Some IMGT-functional V segments, including TRBV6-2 and TRBV6-3, could not be distinguished by the 87-base-pair reads and were therefore excluded. In a later analysis, TCR association rates were found to vary across HLA loci, with the most associated TCRs seen for DRB1 alleles and the fewest for HLA-C alleles. In a later analysis, HLA-associated TCR beta chains showed more clonal expansion and lower generation probabilities than non-associated chains that were equally common. Correlated functional status among segregating V segments might reflect linkage disequilibrium, but an unknown experimental factor could not be ruled out. According to the authors, the approach could potentially be generalized to other disease states and immunological phenotypes. A further reported finding was that TCR beta sequences accurately predicted the HLA-A and HLA-B alleles for most subjects in the first cohort. In an earlier analysis of about 540 of the donors, most TCR beta V segments were observed in productive rearrangements about 90% or about 30% of the time, broadly matching IMGT annotations. Three of the identified cytomegalovirus-associated TCR beta chains were confirmed in vitro to be specific for cytomegalovirus antigens. The cohort was sequenced for TCR beta chains only, and without alpha or paired-chain data the features that could be detected were limited. The only immune exposure information available for the cohort was CMV serostatus. Assigning TCR associations to individual alleles was difficult when HLA alleles, especially DR and DQ, strongly co-occurred. The study listed approximately 150 TCR beta chains as associated with cytomegalovirus. Because some donors lacked HLA typing at each locus, the association tests relied only on the typed subset. Across donors, most TCR sequences were observed very rarely, whereas some public TCRs were present in many individuals. According to a later analysis, parvovirus B19, influenza, CMV and Epstein-Barr virus appeared linked to several top co-occurrence clusters. According to a later genetic analysis, donors in an Asian-associated ancestry cluster had fewer N-insertions in productive TCRs than the roughly 700-donor mean. Roughly uniform sequencing depth across donors was assumed in presence/absence analyses, although this assumption may not hold. A later genetic analysis associated a missense DCLRE1C variant with V-gene and J-gene trimming of TCR beta chains, and an independent cohort replicated the association. A group of highly shared sequence variants was considered likely to be a technical artifact of the sequencing pipeline. Specific HLA alleles were associated with about 17,000 TCR beta sequences at a false discovery rate of 0.05 in a later analysis. A later analysis found that most CMV-associated TCR beta chains appeared HLA-restricted, with HLA associations seemingly driven largely by CMV exposure.

The cohort consisted of more than 650 healthy bone marrow donors. At the time of sampling, all cohort members were nominally healthy, though unrecorded immune exposures were likely present. The donor tested CMV seropositive and was one of the 289 seropositive cohort members. A peripheral blood sample was provided by each donor, and peripheral blood mononuclear cells were used for TCR beta sequencing. The Qiagen DNeasy Blood Extraction Kit was used to extract genomic DNA from the blood cell samples. Clipping removes 9 bases from V and 5 bases from J, with 5 as the unmatched junction base count. The CDR3 runs 12 residues from the cysteine to the phenylalanine. Kept here is only the CDR3 DNA, which spans 36 bases and is read in frame from base 1. Reading the germline V gene (reference sequence) gives CDR1 SGHNT and CDR2 YYREEE. Library creation used the immunoSEQ multiplex PCR assay. The multiplex PCR relied on a mix of 60 forward primers for TCR Vbeta segments and 13 reverse primers for TCR Jbeta segments. A multiplex PCR assay on genomic DNA amplified the CDR3 region of rearranged TCR beta genes. The amplified TCR beta libraries were sequenced on the Illumina HiSeq System as 87-base-pair reads. Per the authors' processing: Across the roughly 700 repertoires, a later analysis counted tens of millions of unique TCR beta chains, roughly 11 million of which were shared by at least two donors. A nearest-neighbor algorithm error-corrected the raw reads and collapsed the reads into unique sequences, merging closely related sequences to remove PCR and sequencing errors. CDR3 sequences were aligned to IMGT reference sequences to assign V, D and J gene segments. For a sequence to be retained, a match of at least six nucleotides to both a V gene segment and a J gene segment was required. Rearrangements were classified as productive when the CDR3 lacked stop codons and remained in frame with V and J, and all other rearrangements were classified as non-productive. Following IMGT convention, CDR3 was defined as the stretch from the second conserved V-encoded cysteine up to the conserved J-encoded phenylalanine. The earlier analysis of about 570 of the donors excluded any sequence lacking an unambiguous match to a single V gene segment. An earlier analysis of some 610 of the donors called V segments functional above 56.7% productive rearrangements and segregating when the between-donor standard deviation exceeded 5%. A statistical classification framework was developed to diagnose cytomegalovirus status using the catalog of TCR beta chain sequences. In a later analysis, TCR nucleotide sequences were compared against IMGT/GENE-DB human TR gene sequences so that V and J genes could be assigned. In a later analysis, CDR3 sequences and most-parsimonious VDJ recombination scenarios were assigned using the TCRdist pipeline. In a later analysis, every TCR beta chain was defined by the combination of its CDR3 amino acid sequence and its V-gene family, and reads without a unique V-gene family were dropped. As a way to deal with suspected cross-contamination and a sequencing artifact, a later analysis dropped nearly 600 nucleotide sequences that were highly shared and had low generation probability. In a later analysis, a clonal expansion index for each public chain was calculated from normalized within-repertoire ranks of inferred template counts. In a later analysis, generation probabilities were computed using a VDJ recombination model fitted to out-of-frame rearrangements, and the results were checked against IGoR. In a later analysis, TCR-TCR, TCR-HLA and TCR-CMV co-occurrence was scored with hypergeometric tests, and a repertoire-size bias correction was applied to TCR pairs. A later analysis estimated false discovery rates by permuting HLA or CMV assignments 20 times. In a later analysis, co-occurring TCRs were grouped using DBSCAN, and TCRdist sequence similarity was added for clustering within HLA-allele-positive subsets. Co-occurrence clustering excluded repertoires with fewer than 30,000 or more than 120,000 public chains, plus five with anomalous nucleotide sharing. This immuneACCESS table, as held by TCRdb, lists in-frame sequences with V and J called but not all clones. Of the missing ones, under half trace to an unresolved V gene in checked studies; the others have no known cause. V and J calls and clone size are as listed in that table; D and trimming were resolved from the DNA. This sample holds approximately 140,000 clones; around 77% were observed only once. Around 7% of the sample comes from the top ten.

Only one count was recorded for this clone. The clone's antigen remains unknown. There are no base qualities to consult, and no much larger clone falls within one base. The clonotype originates from a woman in her thirties or forties in good health and CMV-seropositive. The V gene is TRBV5-4 and the J gene is TRBJ1-1; 9 middle bases align to TRBD1. Sample: PBMCs. The DNA reads as follows: TGTGCCACCGGGACAGGGTTAACTGAAGCTTTCTTT. It translates as CATGTGLTEAFF.